The present T cell receptor (beta chain) was sequenced within a study of T cells in Graves' hyperthyroidism and ophthalmopathy. The investigators amplified TCR beta CDR3 regions from RNA transcripts. The HTBI primer set drove a first-round RT-PCR of the TCR CDR3. TCRdb re-derived calls from the multiplex PCR reads in MiXCR, one entry per CDR3 protein. The profile shows about 560,000 distinct CDR3 sequences, about a sixth of them singletons. Trimming pared 0 bases from V and 4 bases from J, leaving 4 bases between. CDR1 is MGHRA and CDR2 is YSYEKL in the germline V gene. CDR3 size: 13 residues. The TCR was taken from a woman aged 18-30 years with Graves' hyperthyroidism. The chain uses TRBV4-1 and TRBJ1-5; D unclear. The specimen sequenced was blood. The CDR3 sequence: CASSQELNQPQHF. The CDR3 nucleotides are TGCGCCAGCAGCCAAGAGCTGAATCAGCCCCAGCATTTT.